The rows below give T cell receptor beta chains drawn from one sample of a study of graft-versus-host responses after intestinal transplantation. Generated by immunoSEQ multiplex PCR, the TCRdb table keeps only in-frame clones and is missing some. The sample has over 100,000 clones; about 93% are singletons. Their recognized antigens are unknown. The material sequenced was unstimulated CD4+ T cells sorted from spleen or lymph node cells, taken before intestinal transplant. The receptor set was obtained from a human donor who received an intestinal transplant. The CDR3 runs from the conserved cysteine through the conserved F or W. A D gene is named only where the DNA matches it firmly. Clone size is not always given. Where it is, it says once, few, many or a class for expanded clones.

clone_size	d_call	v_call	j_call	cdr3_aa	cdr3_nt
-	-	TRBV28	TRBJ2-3	CASGKADTQYF	TGTGCCAGTGGGAAGGCGGATACGCAGTATTTT
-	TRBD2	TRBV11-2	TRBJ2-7	CASSRDYLYEQYF	TGTGCCAGCAGCCGGGACTATCTCTACGAGCAGTACTTC
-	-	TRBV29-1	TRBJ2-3	CSASPRGDTQYF	TGCAGCGCTAGCCCTAGGGGGGATACGCAGTATTTT
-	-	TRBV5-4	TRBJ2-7	CASSLTSRGALYEQYF	TGTGCCAGCAGCTTGACTTCCAGGGGCGCGCTCTACGAGCAGTACTTC
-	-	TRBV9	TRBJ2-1	CASNLRGQYNEQFF	TGTGCCAGCAATCTTCGGGGGCAGTACAATGAGCAGTTCTTC
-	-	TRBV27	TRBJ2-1	CASGMYNEQFF	TGTGCCAGTGGCATGTACAATGAGCAGTTCTTC
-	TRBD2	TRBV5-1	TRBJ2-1	CASSPIGTSGALSYNEQFF	TGCGCCAGCAGCCCCATCGGGACTAGCGGAGCCTTGTCCTACAATGAGCAGTTCTTC
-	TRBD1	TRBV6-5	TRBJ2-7	CASSGTGPYEQYF	TGTGCCAGCAGTGGGACAGGACCCTACGAGCAGTACTTC
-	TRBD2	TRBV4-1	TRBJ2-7	CASSQDPSGRAGEQYF	TGCGCCAGCAGCCAAGATCCTAGCGGGAGGGCCGGGGAGCAGTACTTC
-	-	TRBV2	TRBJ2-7	CASSARQGRNYEQYF	TGTGCCAGCAGTGCACGGCAGGGAAGGAACTACGAGCAGTACTTC
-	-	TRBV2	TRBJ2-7	CASRSGYEQYF	TGTGCCAGCAGATCTGGCTACGAGCAGTACTTC
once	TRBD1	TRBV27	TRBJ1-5	CASKKGGQMQPQHF	TGTGCCAGCAAAAAAGGGGGACAGATGCAGCCCCAGCATTTT
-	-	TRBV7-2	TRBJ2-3	CASSRPPANTDTQYF	TGTGCCAGCTCTCGACCTCCTGCAAACACAGATACGCAGTATTTT
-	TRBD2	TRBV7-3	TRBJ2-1	CASSLYTSGRGDEQFF	TGTGCCAGCAGCTTATACACTAGCGGGAGAGGGGATGAGCAGTTCTTC
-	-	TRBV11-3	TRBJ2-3	CASSHGTDTQYF	TGTGCCAGCAGCCACGGCACAGATACGCAGTATTTT
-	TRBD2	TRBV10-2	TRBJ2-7	CASSEVGLAGGSYEQYF	TGCGCCAGCAGTGAGGTTGGACTAGCGGGAGGCTCCTACGAGCAGTACTTC
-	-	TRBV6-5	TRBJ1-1	CASSEVQDSRCFF	TGTGCCAGCAGTGAAGTCCAAGACAGTCGATGCTTCTTT
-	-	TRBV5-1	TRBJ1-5	CASSLKPQHF	TGCGCCAGCAGCTTAAAGCCCCAGCATTTT
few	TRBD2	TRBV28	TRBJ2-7	CASSDLRVAGTSYEQYF	TGTGCCAGCAGCGATCTGAGAGTAGCGGGGACCTCCTACGAGCAGTACTTC
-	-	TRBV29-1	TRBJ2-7	CSVATGTTYEQYF	TGCAGCGTTGCAACAGGGACTACCTACGAGCAGTACTTC
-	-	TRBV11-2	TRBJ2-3	CASSLQGIGTDTQYF	TGTGCCAGCAGCTTACAGGGTATAGGCACAGATACGCAGTATTTT
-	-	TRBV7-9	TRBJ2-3	CASSLATAHDLF	TGTGCCAGCAGCCTGGCAACTGCCCACGACCTCTTT
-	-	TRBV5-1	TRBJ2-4	CASSPGDSLGNIQYF	TGCGCCAGCAGCCCTGGGGACTCCCTCGGGAACATTCAGTACTTC
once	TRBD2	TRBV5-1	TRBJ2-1	CASSLAPGLAGDEQFF	TGCGCCAGCAGCTTGGCCCCGGGACTAGCGGGAGATGAGCAGTTCTTC
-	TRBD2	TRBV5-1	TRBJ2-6	CASSPGLAGPGANVLTF	TGCGCCAGCAGCCCGGGACTAGCGGGACCTGGGGCCAACGTCCTGACTTTC
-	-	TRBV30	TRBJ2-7	CAWSADGYEQYF	TGTGCCTGGAGTGCGGACGGATACGAGCAGTACTTC
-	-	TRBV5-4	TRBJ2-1	CASSAIRDIINEQFF	TGTGCCAGCAGCGCGATCCGGGACATCATAAATGAGCAGTTCTTC
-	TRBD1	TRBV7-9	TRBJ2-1	CASSSGQPYYNEQFF	TGTGCCAGCAGCTCGGGACAGCCCTATTACAATGAGCAGTTCTTC
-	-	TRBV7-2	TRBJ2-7	CASSLDSKTYEQYF	TGTGCCAGCAGCTTAGATTCTAAAACCTACGAGCAGTACTTC
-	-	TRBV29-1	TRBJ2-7	CSVCGGLSSYEQYF	TGCAGCGTCTGCGGCGGTCTTAGCTCCTACGAGCAGTACTTC
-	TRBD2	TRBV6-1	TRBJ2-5	CASRGLARETQYF	TGTGCCAGCAGGGGACTAGCTCGGGAGACCCAGTACTTC
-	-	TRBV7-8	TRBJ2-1	CASSLFGSGDFSSYNEQFF	TGTGCCAGCAGCTTATTCGGTAGCGGAGACTTTAGCTCCTACAATGAGCAGTTCTTC
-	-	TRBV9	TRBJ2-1	CASSASGQTTHNEQFF	TGTGCCAGCAGCGCCAGCGGACAGACTACCCACAATGAGCAGTTCTTC
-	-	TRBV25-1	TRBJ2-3	CASSEAPHHTQYF	TGTGCCAGCAGTGAAGCCCCGCATCATACGCAGTATTTT
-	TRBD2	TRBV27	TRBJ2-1	CASRISGTSSRFF	TGTGCCAGCAGGATATCCGGGACTAGTTCCCGGTTCTTC
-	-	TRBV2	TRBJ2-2	CASSDMGVGELFF	TGTGCCAGCAGTGATATGGGTGTCGGGGAGCTGTTTTTT
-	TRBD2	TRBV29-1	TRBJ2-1	CSGAPGLAGYNEQFF	TGCAGCGGCGCTCCTGGACTAGCGGGTTACAATGAGCAGTTCTTC
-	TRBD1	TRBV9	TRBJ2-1	CASSVGQGRGNEQFF	TGTGCCAGCAGCGTCGGACAGGGTAGAGGCAATGAGCAGTTCTTC
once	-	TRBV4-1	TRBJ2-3	CASSQDDLNRDTQYF	TGCGCCAGCAGCCAAGACGATCTCAACAGGGATACGCAGTATTTT